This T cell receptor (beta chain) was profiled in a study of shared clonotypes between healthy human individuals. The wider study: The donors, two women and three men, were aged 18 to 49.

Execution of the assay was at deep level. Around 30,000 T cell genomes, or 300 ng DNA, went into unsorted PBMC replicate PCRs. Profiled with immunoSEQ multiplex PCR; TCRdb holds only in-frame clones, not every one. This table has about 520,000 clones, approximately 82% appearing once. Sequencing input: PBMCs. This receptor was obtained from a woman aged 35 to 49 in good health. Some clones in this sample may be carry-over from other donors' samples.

CDR3 in DNA: TGTGCCAGCAGCCCCAATTTTGGCACCGGGGAGCTGTTTTTT. Translated: CASSPNFGTGELFF. The V gene is TRBV11-2, the J gene TRBJ2-2, with D unresolved. Germline V gene lookup returns CDR1 SGHAT and CDR2 FQNNGV. This CDR3 comprises 14 residues. The V end was cut by 5 bases, the J end by 4 bases, with 11 bases between.